This T cell receptor (beta chain) is drawn from a study of T cells expressing NK-cell markers. Across the study: Sorted CD3+CD56-NKG2C+, CD3+CD56+NKG2C+ and CD3+CD56+NKG2C- T cells supplied the TCR beta repertoires. HCMV seropositivity characterized most of the eight sequenced donors, and seronegativity one. Study outcomes and limitations: Top CD8+ clonotypes included the dominant CD3+CD56+NKG2C+ clonotypes in a handful of donors. Leadership of the CD3+CD56-NKG2C+ fraction also belonged to these clonotypes in a handful of donors.

This CDR3 contains 14 residues. Germline CDR1 reads MDHEN; CDR2 reads SYDVKM. TCRdb reprocessed the 5' RACE reads and keeps a single row for each CDR3 protein, giving no DNA. The sample totals 140,000 to 150,000 distinct CDR3 sequences. Regarding this clonotype: Its antigen is as yet unknown.

Specimen: blood T cells: a sorted CD56 or NKG2C T cell subset, CD4+ or CD8+ T cells, or bulk PBMC T cells (not recorded which). The rearrangement uses TRBV28 and TRBJ1-1. The receptor's source is a man aged 18 to 30 in good health. CDR3 residues: CASSFTGSGTEAFF.